The source of this T cell receptor beta chain is a study of cytomegalovirus exposure and HLA in healthy donors. In regard to this clone: Its specificity is not known.

Amplification used 60 Vbeta primers and 13 Jbeta primers. Here immunoSEQ multiplex PCR was the method, and the copy in TCRdb shows in-frame clones only, minus some. The repertoire holds about 200,000 clones, with approximately 88% as singletons. Germline lookup yields CDR1 SNHLY and CDR2 FYNNEI. V dropped 4 bases and J dropped 6; count of bases not matched to a gene: 7. CDR3 length: 15 residues. Broader study findings: Most TCR sequences proved rare, with some public TCRs found in many donors. A later analysis showed that HLA-associated TCR beta chains had undergone more clonal expansion than equally common others.

This receptor was taken from a boy aged 2 to 9 in good health and CMV-seronegative. The sample comprised PBMCs. The chain carries TRBV2 and TRBJ2-4; 9 bases are a match to TRBD2. This CDR3 reads CASSGASGMRNIQYF. In DNA, the CDR3 is TGTGCCAGCAGTGGGGCTAGCGGGATGAGAAACATTCAGTACTTC.